The 18 T cell receptor beta chains given below trace back to one sample, sequenced in a study of Ad26.COV2.S vaccination and SARS-CoV-2 variants. This sample's treatment: about 20 received Ad26.COV2.S at low or high dose, single or two shots; about 5 received placebo; per-sample allocation not given. Vaccine and placebo recipients were sampled on day 63 after the first injection. Measured with immunoSEQ multiplex PCR; TCRdb has only the in-frame clones, and not every one. Of around 340,000 clones in the sample, approximately 86% were seen once. The sequences come from peripheral blood, collected in a trial of Ad26.COV2.S vaccine versus placebo. The receptors shown here come from a person between 18 and 60 years old who received the Ad26.COV2.S COVID-19 vaccine or a placebo.

The rearrangement uses TRBV19 and TRBJ2-1; 8 nucleotides align to TRBD2. J lost 0 bases, V lost 4 bases, and 8 bases had no gene match. CDR3 size: 17 residues. CDR1 and CDR2 from the germline V gene are LNHDA and SQIVND (reference sequence). Written as DNA, the CDR3 is TGTGCCAGTAGTACCCCCATTCTAGCGGGCTCCTACAATGAGCAGTTCTTC. Its protein product is CASSTPILAGSYNEQFF. Using reference TRBV19 and TRBJ2-1 for the parts outside the CDR3, the full variable domain is DGGITQSPKYLFRKEGQNVTLSCEQNLNHDAMYWYRQDPGQGLRLIYYSQIVNDFQKGDIAEGYSVSREKKESFPLTVTSAQKNPTAFYLCASSTPILAGSYNEQFFGPGTRLTVL.

The chain employs TRBV5-1 and TRBJ2-5; 14 nucleotides match TRBD2. This CDR3 comprises 16 residues. Trimming cost V 4 bases and J 5 bases; bases outside gene matches: 7. Germline loops: CDR1 SGHRS, CDR2 YFSETQ. The CDR3 protein is CASSQGTSGRLETQYF. CDR3 coding DNA: TGCGCCAGCAGCCAAGGGACTAGCGGGAGACTGGAGACCCAGTACTTC.

This clone came up once. Distinct nucleotide sequences in the sample also encode this CDR3. The chain employs TRBV6-2 or TRBV6-3 and TRBJ1-2; D unresolved. Germline values: CDR1 MNHEY, CDR2 SVGEGT. V gave up 2 bases and J gave up 2 bases, with 6 bases separating them. CDR3 length: 13 residues. As DNA, the CDR3 is TGTGCCAGCAGTTACGGGCAGAACTATGGCTACACCTTC. Encoded protein: CASSYGQNYGYTF.

The gene calls are TRBV5-4 and TRBJ2-7, with 13 bases lining up with TRBD2. Germline V gives CDR1 SGHNT, CDR2 YYREEE (reference sequence). After removal of 2 bases from V and 5 bases from J, the junction contained 7 bases not matched to a gene. The length of the CDR3 is 16 residues. The CDR3 region is CASSFRLAGGPHEQYF. In nucleotides, the CDR3 is TGTGCCAGCAGCTTCCGACTAGCGGGGGGCCCCCACGAGCAGTACTTC.

This chain uses TRBV19 with TRBJ2-1; 10 bases map to TRBD2. The germline CDR1 and CDR2 sequences are LNHDA and SQIVND (reference sequence). J gave up 6 bases and V 1 base, and 6 bases lay outside the gene matches. The CDR3 loop spans 16 amino acids. CDR3 DNA: TGTGCCAGTAGTATAGGTCTAGCGGGAGCCCGCAATGAGCAGTTCTTC. This codes for CASSIGLAGARNEQFF.

This clone appeared once. The CDR3 DNA is TGTGCCAGCAGAACGACGGTCCAAGAGACCCAGTACTTC. This translates into CASRTTVQETQYF. The J gene is TRBJ2-5, the V gene TRBV28; the D is unclear. This CDR3 contains 13 residues. Germline V gene sequence: CDR1 MDHEN, CDR2 SYDVKM. V was shortened by 6 bases and J by 1 base, with 9 bases between the two germline ends. Filled out from reference TRBV28 and TRBJ2-5, the complete variable domain reads DVKVTQSSRYLVKRTGEKVFLECVQDMDHENMFWYRQDPGLGLRLIYFSYDVKMKEKGDIPEGYSVSREKKERFSLILESASTNQTSMYLCASRTTVQETQYFGPGTRLLVL.

The chain is built from TRBV2 and TRBJ1-1, with D unresolved. CDR1 SNHLY and CDR2 FYNNEI come from the germline V gene. CDR3 length: 12 amino acids. The ends were cut back, 6 bases at V and 1 base at J, with 6 bases in the middle. The CDR3 DNA reads as TGTGCCAGCAGCCCCGGGAACACTGAAGCTTTCTTT. This codes for CASSPGNTEAFF.

The chain joins TRBV25-1 to TRBJ1-2, with D tentatively TRBD1 (5 bases). V was clipped by 3 bases and J by 3 bases, with 11 bases between them. There are 14 residues in the CDR3. Germline V gene lookup returns CDR1 MGHDK and CDR2 SYGVNS. The CDR3 DNA reads TGTGCCAGCAGTGAGAGGGGCAGTTACTATGGCTACACCTTC. Its protein product is CASSERGSYYGYTF.

The genes are TRBV6-1 and TRBJ1-2; 7 nucleotides agree with TRBD1. With 4 bases clipped from V and 4 bases from J, the junction kept 12 bases outside the gene matches. CDR3 length: 16 amino acids. The V gene's germline CDR1 is MNHNS and CDR2 SASEGT. The CDR3 region has the DNA TGTGCCAGCAGTGTACAAGGAGGGGGCGCGGGCTATGGCTACACCTTC. This codes for CASSVQGGGAGYGYTF.

V usage is TRBV25-1 and J usage is TRBJ1-1; TRBD1 is a possible D gene (6 bases). This CDR3 has 14 residues. Germline values: CDR1 MGHDK, CDR2 SYGVNS. V was cut by 6 bases and J by 1 base, with 12 bases left in between. DNA for the CDR3: TGTGCCAGCAGGGAGACAGGAAGGAACACTGAAGCTTTCTTT. This codes for CASRETGRNTEAFF. The complete variable domain, with remaining parts taken from reference TRBV25-1 and TRBJ1-1, reads EADIYQTPRYLVIGTGKKITLECSQTMGHDKMYWYQQDPGMELHLIHYSYGVNSTEKGDLSSESTVSRIRTEHFPLTLESARPSHTSQYLCASRETGRNTEAFFGQGTRLTVV.

The gene calls are TRBV9 and TRBJ1-6; 9 bases agree with TRBD1. V lost 4 bases and J lost 5; bases outside the gene matches: 10. CDR3 length equals 17 residues. In germline, CDR1 is SGDLS, CDR2 YYNGEE. CDR3 nucleotides: TGTGCCAGCAGCCCCAAAATCTGGGACAGGGATAATTCACCCCTCCACTTT. Translating it yields CASSPKIWDRDNSPLHF. The full variable domain, rest sourced from reference TRBV9 and TRBJ1-6, is DSGVTQTPKHLITATGQRVTLRCSPRSGDLSVYWYQQSLDQGLQFLIQYYNGEERAKGNILERFSAQQFPDLHSELNLSSLELGDSALYFCASSPKIWDRDNSPLHFGNGTRLTVT.

Only one count was recorded for this clone. This rearrangement joins TRBV28 to TRBJ1-2, with unresolved D. Between the trimmed V and J ends, which lost 7 bases and 1 base, there was a span of 4 bases. The germline gives CDR1 MDHEN, CDR2 SYDVKM. The CDR3 covers 11 residues. CDR3 sequence: CASTNNYGYTF. The CDR3 DNA reads TGTGCCAGCACTAATAACTATGGCTACACCTTC.

CDR3 DNA sequence: TGTGCCACCAGTGATGCCGAGACGCAGTATTTT. Translating gives CATSDAETQYF. The chain uses TRBV24-1 and TRBJ2-3; no clear D gene. Germline V gene data show CDR1 as KGHDR and CDR2 as SFDVKD. V lost 3 bases and J 9 bases, leaving 6 bases between the germline ends. The CDR3 length is 11 residues.

This clone was observed a single time. The V gene is TRBV9, the J gene TRBJ1-6, with 9 positions matching TRBD1. The germline V gene has CDR1 SGDLS and CDR2 YYNGEE. The CDR3 consists of 16 residues. The trim removed 4 bases at V and 10 bases at J, leaving 12 bases unmatched. The DNA of the CDR3 is TGTGCCAGCAGCAGGGACCCGGGACAGGGACTATCACCCCTCCACTTT. Amino acids: CASSRDPGQGLSPLHF.

The V gene is TRBV9, the J gene TRBJ2-1, with TRBD2 as a possible D gene (6 bases). V was clipped by 1 base and J by 7 bases, with 12 bases between them. Germline values: CDR1 SGDLS, CDR2 YYNGEE. The CDR3 length is 14 residues. The CDR3 protein is CASSVQQAGNEQFF. CDR3 nucleotide sequence: TGTGCCAGCAGCGTACAGCAGGCGGGGAATGAGCAGTTCTTC.

The chain has TRBV19 and TRBJ1-1; 8 positions agree with TRBD1. V gave up 7 bases and J gave up 1 base; unmatched junction bases: 8. Germline-derived CDR1 and CDR2 are LNHDA and SQIVND (reference sequence). This CDR3 spans 15 amino acids. This chain's CDR3 is CASTLGQGQNTEAFF. As DNA, the CDR3 is TGTGCCAGTACCCTAGGACAGGGCCAGAACACTGAAGCTTTCTTT. Based on the CDR3 plus reference TRBV19 and TRBJ1-1, the full variable domain is DGGITQSPKYLFRKEGQNVTLSCEQNLNHDAMYWYRQDPGQGLRLIYYSQIVNDFQKGDIAEGYSVSREKKESFPLTVTSAQKNPTAFYLCASTLGQGQNTEAFFGQGTRLTVV.

The chain uses TRBV27 and TRBJ1-2; 8 nucleotides agree with TRBD1. The CDR3 is 17 residues long. V trimming: 5 bases; J trimming: 4 bases; junction bases outside the gene matches: 15. Germline CDR1 MNHEY, CDR2 SMNVEV (reference sequence). CDR3 coding DNA: TGTGCCAGCAGTCCGGATATCCAGGGGGCGCTGGGCTATGGCTACACCTTC. It is translated as CASSPDIQGALGYGYTF.

The chain has TRBV7-8 and TRBJ2-1; D gene uncertain. V shed 3 bases and J shed 0 bases, with 15 bases lying between them. CDR3 size: 17 residues. Germline-derived CDR1 and CDR2 are SGHVS and FQNEAQ. The CDR3 DNA follows: TGTGCCAGCAGCTTTCCGCGGAATTCGAGCTCCTACAATGAGCAGTTCTTC. It is translated as CASSFPRNSSSYNEQFF.